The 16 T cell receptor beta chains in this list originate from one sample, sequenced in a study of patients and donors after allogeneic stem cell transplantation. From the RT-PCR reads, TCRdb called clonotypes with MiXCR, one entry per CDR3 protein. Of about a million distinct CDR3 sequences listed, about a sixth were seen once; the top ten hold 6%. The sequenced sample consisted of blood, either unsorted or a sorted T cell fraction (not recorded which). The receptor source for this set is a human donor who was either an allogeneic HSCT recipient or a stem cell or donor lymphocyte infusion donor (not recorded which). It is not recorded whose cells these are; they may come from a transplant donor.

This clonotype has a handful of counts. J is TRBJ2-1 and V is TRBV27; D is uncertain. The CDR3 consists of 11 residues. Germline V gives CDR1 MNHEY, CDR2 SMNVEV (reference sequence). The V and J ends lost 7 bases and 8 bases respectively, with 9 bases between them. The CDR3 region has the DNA TGTGCCAGCAAATTCAGTGATGAGCAGTTCTTC. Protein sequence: CASKFSDEQFF.

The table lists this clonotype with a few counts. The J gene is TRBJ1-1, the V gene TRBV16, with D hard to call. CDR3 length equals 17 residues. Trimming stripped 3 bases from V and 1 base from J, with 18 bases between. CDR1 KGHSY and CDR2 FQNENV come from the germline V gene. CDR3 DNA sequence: TGTGCCAGCAGCCAGCCCCGAAATCCAAATAGGAACACTGAAGCTTTCTTT. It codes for CASSQPRNPNRNTEAFF.

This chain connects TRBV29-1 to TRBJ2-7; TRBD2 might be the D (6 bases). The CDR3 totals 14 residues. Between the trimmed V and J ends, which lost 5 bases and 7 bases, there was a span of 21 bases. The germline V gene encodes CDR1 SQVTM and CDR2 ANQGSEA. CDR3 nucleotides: TGCAGCGTTCTCCACTCAAACCCGGGAGTGGAGCAGTACTTC. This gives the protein CSVLHSNPGVEQYF.

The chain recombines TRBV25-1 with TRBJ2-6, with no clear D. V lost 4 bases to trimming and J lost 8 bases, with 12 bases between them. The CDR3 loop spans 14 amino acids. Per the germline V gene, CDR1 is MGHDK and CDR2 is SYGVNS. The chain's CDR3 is CASSVSGSSNVLTF. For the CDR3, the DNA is TGTGCCAGCAGTGTCTCCGGGTCTTCCAACGTCCTGACTTTC.

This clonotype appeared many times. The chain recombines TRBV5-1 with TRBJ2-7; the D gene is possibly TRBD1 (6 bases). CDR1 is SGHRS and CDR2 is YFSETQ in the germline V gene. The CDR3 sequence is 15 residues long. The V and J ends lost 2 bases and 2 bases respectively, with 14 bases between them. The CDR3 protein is CASSLTTQGAYEQYF. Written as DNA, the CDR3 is TGCGCCAGCAGCTTAACTACACAGGGAGCCTACGAGCAGTACTTC.

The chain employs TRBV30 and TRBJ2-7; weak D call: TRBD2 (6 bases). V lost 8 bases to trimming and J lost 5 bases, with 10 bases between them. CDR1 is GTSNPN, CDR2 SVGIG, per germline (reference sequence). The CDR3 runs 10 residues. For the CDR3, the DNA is TGTGCCGGAGGGATAAACGAGCAGTACTTC. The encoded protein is CAGGINEQYF.

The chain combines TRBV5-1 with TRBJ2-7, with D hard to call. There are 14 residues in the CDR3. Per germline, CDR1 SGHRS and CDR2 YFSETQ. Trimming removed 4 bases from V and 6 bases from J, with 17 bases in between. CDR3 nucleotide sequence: TGCGCCAGCAGCCTAAGTATGGGTCTAGGCGAGCAGTACTTC. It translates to CASSLSMGLGEQYF.

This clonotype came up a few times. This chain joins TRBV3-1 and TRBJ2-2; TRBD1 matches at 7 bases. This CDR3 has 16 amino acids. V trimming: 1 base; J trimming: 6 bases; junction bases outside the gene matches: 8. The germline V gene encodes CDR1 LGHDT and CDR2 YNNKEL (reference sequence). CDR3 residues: CASSQAGRGKPGELFF. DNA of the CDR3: TGTGCCAGCAGCCAAGCGGGCAGGGGGAAACCCGGGGAGCTGTTTTTT.

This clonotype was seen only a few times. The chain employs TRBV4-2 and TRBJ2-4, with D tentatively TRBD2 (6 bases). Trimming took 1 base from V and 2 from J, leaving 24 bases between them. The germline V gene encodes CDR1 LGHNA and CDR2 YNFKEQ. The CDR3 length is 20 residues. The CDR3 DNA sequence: TGTGCCAGCAGCCAAGGAGGGTGGGGGACCGGGGGTTTTTCCAAAAACATTCAGTACTTC. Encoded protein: CASSQGGWGTGGFSKNIQYF.

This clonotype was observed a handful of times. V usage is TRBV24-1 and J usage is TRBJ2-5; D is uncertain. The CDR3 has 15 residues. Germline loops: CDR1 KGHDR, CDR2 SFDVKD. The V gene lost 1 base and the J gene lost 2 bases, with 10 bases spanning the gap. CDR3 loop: CATSDFKAGQETQYF. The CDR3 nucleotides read TGTGCCACCAGTGATTTCAAGGCAGGACAAGAGACCCAGTACTTC.

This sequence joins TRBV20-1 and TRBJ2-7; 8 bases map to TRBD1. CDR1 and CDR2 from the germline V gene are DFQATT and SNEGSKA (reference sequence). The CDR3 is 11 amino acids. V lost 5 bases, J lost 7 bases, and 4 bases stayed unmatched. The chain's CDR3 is CSAPDRGEQYF. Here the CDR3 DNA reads TGCAGTGCTCCTGACAGGGGAGAGCAGTACTTC.

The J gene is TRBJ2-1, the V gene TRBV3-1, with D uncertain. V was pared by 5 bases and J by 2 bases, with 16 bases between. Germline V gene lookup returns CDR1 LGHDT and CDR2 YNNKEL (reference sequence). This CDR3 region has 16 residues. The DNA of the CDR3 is TGTGCCAGCAGCTCTCAACCACGGTCCACCTACAATGAGCAGTTCTTC. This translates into CASSSQPRSTYNEQFF.

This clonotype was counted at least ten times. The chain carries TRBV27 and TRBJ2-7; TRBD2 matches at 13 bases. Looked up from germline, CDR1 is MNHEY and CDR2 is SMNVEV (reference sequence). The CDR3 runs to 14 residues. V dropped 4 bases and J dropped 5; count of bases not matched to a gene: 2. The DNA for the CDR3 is TGTGCCAGCAGTTATGGGACTAGCGGGGACGAGCAGTACTTC. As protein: CASSYGTSGDEQYF.

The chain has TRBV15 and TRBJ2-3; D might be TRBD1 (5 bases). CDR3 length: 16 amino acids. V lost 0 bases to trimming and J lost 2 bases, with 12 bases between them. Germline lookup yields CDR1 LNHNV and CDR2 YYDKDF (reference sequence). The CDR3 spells CATSRDVKGSTDTQYF. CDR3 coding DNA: TGTGCCACCAGCAGAGATGTGAAGGGGTCCACAGATACGCAGTATTTT. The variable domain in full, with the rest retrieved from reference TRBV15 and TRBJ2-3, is DAMVIQNPRYQVTQFGKPVTLSCSQTLNHNVMYWYQQKSSQAPKLLFHYYDKDFNNEADTPDNFQSRRPNTSFCFLDIRSPGLGDTAMYLCATSRDVKGSTDTQYFGPGTRLTVL.

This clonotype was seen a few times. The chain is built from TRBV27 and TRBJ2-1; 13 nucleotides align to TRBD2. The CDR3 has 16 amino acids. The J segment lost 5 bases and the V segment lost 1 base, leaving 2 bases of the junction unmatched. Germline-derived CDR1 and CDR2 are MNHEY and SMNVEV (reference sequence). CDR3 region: CASSLWGTSGDNEQFF. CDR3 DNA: TGTGCCAGCAGTTTATGGGGGACTAGCGGGGACAATGAGCAGTTCTTC.

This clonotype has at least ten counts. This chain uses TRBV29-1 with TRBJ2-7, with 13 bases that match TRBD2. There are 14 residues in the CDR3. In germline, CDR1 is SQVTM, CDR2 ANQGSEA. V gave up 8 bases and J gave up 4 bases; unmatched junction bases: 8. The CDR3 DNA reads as TGCAGCAAGGGACTAGCGGGACCTCTTTACGAGCAGTACTTC. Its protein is CSKGLAGPLYEQYF.